This TCR beta chain comes out of a study of T cells in Graves' hyperthyroidism and ophthalmopathy. About the research overall: Before any treatment, at initial diagnosis, peripheral blood was collected.

This clonotype was picked up many times. Active moderate-to-severe ophthalmopathy, Clinical Activity Score at least 3, NOSPECS at least 4, under 3 months' duration. Trimming removed 7 bases from V and 4 bases from J, with 13 bases in between. The CDR3 has 13 residues. Authors of the study amplified TCR beta CDR3 regions from RNA transcripts. The study used the HTBI primer set for a first-round RT-PCR of the TCR CDR3. MiXCR, run by TCRdb on the multiplex PCR reads, gives a single entry per CDR3 protein. The table records around 300,000 distinct CDR3 sequences, around a fifth of them present only once. Input material: blood. The TCR comes from a man between 50 and 59 years old with Graves' ophthalmopathy. This rearrangement joins TRBV12-3 or TRBV12-4 to TRBJ1-2; a weak D match, TRBD1 (5 bases). The CDR3 sequence: CASTPEGRYGYTF. The CDR3 DNA reads TGTGCCAGCACCCCCGAGGGGCGCTATGGCTACACCTTC.